The present T cell receptor (beta chain) was sequenced within a study of blood T cell repertoires in COVID-19 (dated by TCRdb to 2018 to 2020). About the study as a whole: Collaborator samples came from the United States, Italy and Spain and covered acute and convalescent phases of COVID-19. The repertoires were released in a freely available public database intended as a resource for research on the immune response to SARS-CoV-2. The sample metadata nearly always contained a de-identified subject ID, COVID-19 status, age in years and sex. Subjects who had been exposed to COVID-19, were actively infected with it, or had recovered from it provided the deeply sampled blood TCRbeta repertoires that made up the dataset. The samples were drawn from the first 160 participants of the ongoing ImmuneRACE study and from 1,200 or so subjects provided by 6 global collaborators. The prospective study material was composed of cDNA or gDNA derived from T cells, B-cell-depleted T cells, or PBMCs. Where available, HLA class I and class II types were obtained from metadata supplied by the sample provider rather than from assay-based typing. Study-wide findings and limitations: The quantity of clinical and demographic metadata differed by source and by participant and was supplied without curation.

The immunoSEQ Assay, a bias-controlled multiplex PCR, was used to amplify TCRbeta CDR3 regions from genomic DNA. The authors processed their data as follows. The number of nucleated cells in each sample was estimated by amplification of reference gene primers within the assay. To quantify the absolute abundance of each unique TCRbeta CDR3 rearrangement, sequence reads were collapsed and filtered. For each sample, productive Simpson clonality was calculated as the square root of Simpson's diversity index across productive rearrangements. Imported from immuneACCESS, the table was reduced by TCRdb to in-frame sequences with V and J called. These copies leave out some clones; in studies compared against another copy, an unresolved V gene accounts for under half, and the cause of the remainder is not known. That table is the source of V, J and clone size, and D and trimming were worked out from the DNA. Within this sample are over 150,000 clones, with about 88% of them counted one time only. The top ten clonotypes cover roughly a sixth of the sample.

Comments on this clone: It lacks a known antigen. No much larger clone is present one base from it, and per-base qualities are unavailable.

Between the V and J ends, shortened by 0 bases and 1 base respectively, the junction contains 8 bases. The CDR3 starts with the cysteine, ends with the phenylalanine, and has 14 residues. Of the read, only the CDR3 DNA is kept; its 42 bases are in frame from base 1. The germline V gene provides CDR1 SQVTM and CDR2 ANQGSEA. At one collaborating source in Seattle, patients were enrolled during active infection and were followed longitudinally through the course of disease. Each collaborating institution followed its own protocols to collect whole blood in K2EDTA tubes. Collaborator samples were shipped for TCRbeta analysis as frozen whole blood, isolated PBMCs, or DNA extracted from either sample type.

The TCR originated in a man aged 45-65 years with COVID-19, enrolled during active disease. The chain links TRBV29-1 with TRBJ2-3; confidence is insufficient to name the D gene. Sequenced sample: peripheral blood. The CDR3 protein: CSVEDFRGTDTQYF. The DNA sequence follows: TGCAGCGTTGAAGATTTCCGGGGCACAGATACGCAGTATTTT.